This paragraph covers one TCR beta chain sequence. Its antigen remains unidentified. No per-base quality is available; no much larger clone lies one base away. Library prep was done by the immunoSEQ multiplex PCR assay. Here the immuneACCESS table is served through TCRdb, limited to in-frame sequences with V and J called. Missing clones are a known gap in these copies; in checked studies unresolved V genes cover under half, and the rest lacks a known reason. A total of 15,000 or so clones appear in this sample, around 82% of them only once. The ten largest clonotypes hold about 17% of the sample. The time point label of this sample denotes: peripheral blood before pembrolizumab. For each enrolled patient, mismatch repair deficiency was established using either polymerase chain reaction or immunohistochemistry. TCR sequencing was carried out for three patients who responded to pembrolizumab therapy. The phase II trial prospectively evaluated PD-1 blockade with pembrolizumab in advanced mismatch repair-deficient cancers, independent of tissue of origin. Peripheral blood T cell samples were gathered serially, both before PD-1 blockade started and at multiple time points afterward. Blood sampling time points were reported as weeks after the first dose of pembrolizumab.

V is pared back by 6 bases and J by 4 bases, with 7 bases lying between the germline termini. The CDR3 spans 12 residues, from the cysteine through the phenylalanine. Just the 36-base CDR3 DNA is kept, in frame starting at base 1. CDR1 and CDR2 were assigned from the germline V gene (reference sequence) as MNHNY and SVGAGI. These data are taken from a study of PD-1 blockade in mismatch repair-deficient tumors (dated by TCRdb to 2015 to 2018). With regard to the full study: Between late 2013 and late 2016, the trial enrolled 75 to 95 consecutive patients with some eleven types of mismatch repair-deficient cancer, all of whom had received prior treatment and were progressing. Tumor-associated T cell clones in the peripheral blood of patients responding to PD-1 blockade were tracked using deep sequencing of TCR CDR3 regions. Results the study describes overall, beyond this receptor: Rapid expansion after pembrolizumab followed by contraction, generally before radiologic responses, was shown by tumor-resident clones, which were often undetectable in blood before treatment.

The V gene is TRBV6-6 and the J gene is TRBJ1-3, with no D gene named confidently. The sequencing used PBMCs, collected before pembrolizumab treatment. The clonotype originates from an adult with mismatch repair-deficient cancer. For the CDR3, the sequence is CASRSTGNTIYF. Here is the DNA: TGTGCCAGCAGATCTACCGGAAACACCATATATTTT.